The 6 T cell receptor beta chains below all came from one sample that was sequenced in a study of vaccination and CD4 T cells after COVID-19. For these receptors, no antigen is known. Noted treatment: roughly ten-day PBMC culture with coronavirus spike peptide pools or control peptides (ViraFEST assay). Sequence data for DNA of cultured CD4+ T cells were generated by the Oncomine TCR Beta short-read assay. TCRdb called the PCR reads again in MiXCR, with one record for every CDR3 protein. The top ten clones hold less than 25% of a sample with under 7,000 distinct CDR3 sequences, around 19% of them seen once. Sequences were obtained from CD4+ T cells from blood, cultured in vitro. The receptors originated from a human donor who had recovered from COVID-19.

The V gene is TRBV7-2, the J gene TRBJ1-1; D unclear. Germline V lookup: CDR1 SGHTA, CDR2 FQGNSA. The CDR3 is 13 amino acids. V was trimmed by 5 bases and J by 2 bases, leaving 9 bases between them. CDR3 nucleotides: TGTGCCAGCAGCCCGGCCCTTAACACTGAAGCTTTCTTT. Its protein product is CASSPALNTEAFF.

The chain couples TRBV10-1 to TRBJ2-7, with unresolved D. The length of the CDR3 is 15 residues. From germline, CDR1 is WNHNN and CDR2 SYGVQD (reference sequence). V was shortened by 4 bases and J by 2 bases, with 15 bases between the two germline ends. In nucleotides, the CDR3 is TGCGCCAGCAGTGCGGGCGCAGAATTCCCCTACGAGCAGTACTTC. This encodes CASSAGAEFPYEQYF.

This chain uses TRBV14 with TRBJ2-1, with TRBD2 as a possible D gene (6 bases). The CDR3 sequence is 14 residues long. Trimming cost V 1 base and J 7 bases, with 11 bases left between them. Per germline, CDR1 SGHDN and CDR2 FVKESK. This CDR3 reads CASSQAGALNEQFF. The DNA of the CDR3 is TGTGCCAGCAGCCAAGCGGGAGCGTTAAATGAGCAGTTCTTC. The complete variable domain, with remaining parts taken from reference TRBV14 and TRBJ2-1, reads EAGVTQFPSHSVIEKGQTVTLRCDPISGHDNLYWYRRVMGKEIKFLLHFVKESKQDESGMPNNRFLAERTGGTYSTLKVQPAELEDSGVYFCASSQAGALNEQFFGPGTRLTVL.

The chain uses TRBV7-2 and TRBJ2-1, with TRBD1 matching 8 bases. The trim removed 7 bases at V and 7 bases at J, leaving 12 bases unmatched. Germline CDR1 and CDR2: SGHTA and FQGNSA. The CDR3 totals 15 residues. The CDR3 region is CASTSGQGGLNEQFF. In DNA form, the CDR3 reads TGTGCCAGCACCTCAGGACAGGGTGGATTAAATGAGCAGTTCTTC.

In this sample, this clonotype is medium-sized. V usage is TRBV20-1 and J usage is TRBJ1-2, with D tentatively TRBD1 (5 bases). The CDR3 totals 14 residues. The germline CDR1 and CDR2 sequences are DFQATT and SNEGSKA (reference sequence). V dropped 6 bases and J dropped 4 bases, with 18 bases sitting between them. CDR3 in amino acids: CSAPYGGPGYGYTF. In nucleotides, the CDR3 is TGCAGTGCCCCGTACGGGGGACCCGGCTATGGCTACACCTTC.

The gene calls are TRBV24-1 and TRBJ2-1; TRBD1 matches at 9 bases. The CDR3 runs 16 residues. J gave up 7 bases and V 3 bases, and 9 bases lay outside the gene matches. The V gene's germline CDR1 is KGHDR and CDR2 SFDVKD. The CDR3, as DNA: TGTGCCACCAGTGATCAGACCGGGACAGGGAGGAATGAGCAGTTCTTC. Translated: CATSDQTGTGRNEQFF.